The 21 T cell receptor beta chains presented below share a single source sample, sequenced in a study of blood T cell repertoires in COVID-19. TCRdb keeps only in-frame clones here, not all; method: immunoSEQ multiplex PCR. The repertoire consists of about 210,000 clones, with 81% occurring once and the leading ten covering 8.5% to 10%. The sequenced sample was PBMCs or T cells enriched from blood (not recorded which). All receptors derive from a woman in her forties or fifties with acute COVID-19.

The chain employs TRBV6-5 and TRBJ2-2, with unresolved D. Trimming removed 5 bases from V and 2 bases from J, with 12 bases in between. There are 15 residues in the CDR3. Germline V gives CDR1 MNHEY, CDR2 SVGAGI. The CDR3 loop is CASSSRRRNTGELFF. In nucleotides, the CDR3 is TGTGCCAGCAGTAGCCGACGGAGAAACACCGGGGAGCTGTTTTTT.

The rearrangement links TRBV28 to TRBJ1-3, with TRBD1 identical over 7 bases. V lost 5 bases and J lost 3; bases outside the gene matches: 4. This CDR3 is 14 amino acids long. Per the germline V gene, CDR1 is MDHEN and CDR2 is SYDVKM. The CDR3, as DNA: TGTGCCAGCAGTCAGGGGGGTAGTGGAAACACCATATATTTT. Translated: CASSQGGSGNTIYF.

The table lists this clone with a count of one. The rearrangement uses TRBV4-1 and TRBJ1-2, with a tentative D call TRBD1 (5 bases). V was cut by 1 base and J by 4 bases, with 19 bases left in between. Germline CDR1 is MGHRA and CDR2 is YSYEKL. This CDR3 contains 17 residues. CDR3 in amino acids: CASSQVPNQGGSYGYTF. CDR3 DNA sequence: TGCGCCAGCAGCCAAGTACCCAACCAGGGAGGTTCCTATGGCTACACCTTC.

The CDR3 region has the DNA TGTGCCAGCAGTAGACGGACTAGCGGGGTTTCGAACACCGGGGAGCTGTTTTTT. It specifies CASSRRTSGVSNTGELFF. This chain uses TRBV28 with TRBJ2-2, with TRBD2 matching over 12 bases. The CDR3 contains 18 residues. J was trimmed by 0 bases and V by 5 bases; bases with no gene match: 7. Germline V gives CDR1 MDHEN, CDR2 SYDVKM. The full variable domain, with the rest looked up from reference TRBV28 and TRBJ2-2, is DVKVTQSSRYLVKRTGEKVFLECVQDMDHENMFWYRQDPGLGLRLIYFSYDVKMKEKGDIPEGYSVSREKKERFSLILESASTNQTSMYLCASSRRTSGVSNTGELFFGEGSRLTVL.

The V and J genes are TRBV19 and TRBJ2-2; 9 bases line up with TRBD1. CDR3 length equals 15 residues. With 6 bases clipped from V and 8 bases from J, the junction kept 10 bases outside the gene matches. Germline V gene data show CDR1 as LNHDA and CDR2 as SQIVND (reference sequence). This CDR3 is CASRGTGTTVGELFF. As DNA, the CDR3 is TGTGCCAGTAGAGGGACAGGGACTACAGTTGGGGAGCTGTTTTTT.

The V and J genes are TRBV6-4 and TRBJ1-6; D is possibly TRBD1 (6 bases). The CDR3 loop spans 14 amino acids. Trimming removed 5 bases at V and 6 bases at J, with 11 bases between. The V gene's germline CDR1 is MRHNA and CDR2 SNTAGT. The CDR3 protein is CASSLGHGNSPLHF. In DNA, the CDR3 is TGTGCCAGCAGTCTGGGACACGGTAATTCACCCCTCCACTTT.

The CDR3 spells CASSLEPARAPLHF. CDR3 DNA: TGTGCCAGCAGCTTAGAGCCAGCCAGGGCACCCCTCCACTTT. The chain links TRBV7-2 to TRBJ1-6; possible D gene TRBD1, 5 bases. Germline V gene data show CDR1 as SGHTA and CDR2 as FQGNSA. The CDR3 extends over 14 amino acids. V was pared by 1 base and J by 11 bases, with 12 bases between.

This sequence joins TRBV28 and TRBJ2-7; TRBD1 might be the D (5 bases). This CDR3 comprises 16 residues. Germline values: CDR1 MDHEN, CDR2 SYDVKM. V shed 2 bases and J shed 2 bases, with 16 bases lying between them. CDR3 nucleotides: TGTGCCAGCAGTTTACACCTCCTTGCCAGGGCCTACGAGCAGTACTTC. Protein: CASSLHLLARAYEQYF. Using reference TRBV28 and TRBJ2-7 for the parts outside the CDR3, the full variable domain is DVKVTQSSRYLVKRTGEKVFLECVQDMDHENMFWYRQDPGLGLRLIYFSYDVKMKEKGDIPEGYSVSREKKERFSLILESASTNQTSMYLCASSLHLLARAYEQYFGPGTRLTVT.

This chain links TRBV3-1 (or the pseudogene TRBV3-2) with TRBJ1-5, with D uncertain. The germline V gene has CDR1 LGHDT and CDR2 YNNKEL (reference sequence). This CDR3 is built from 14 residues. V dropped 0 bases and J dropped 9 bases, with 12 bases sitting between them. CDR3 amino acids: CASSQDGRYRPQHF. The DNA for the CDR3 is TGTGCCAGCAGCCAAGATGGGCGATATCGGCCCCAGCATTTT.

The chain has TRBV7-6 and TRBJ2-3, with D tentatively TRBD2 (6 bases). V shed 5 bases and J shed 2 bases, with 14 bases lying between them. CDR1 SGHVS and CDR2 FNYEAQ come from the germline V gene. This CDR3 contains 15 residues. CDR3 nucleotides: TGTGCCAGCAGCCCAAATAGCGGTTCCACAGATACGCAGTATTTT. Amino acids: CASSPNSGSTDTQYF.

The CDR3 protein is CASTNGGGAMNTEAFF. DNA for the CDR3: TGTGCCAGTACCAACGGGGGGGGCGCGATGAACACTGAAGCTTTCTTT. This chain uses TRBV19 with TRBJ1-1, with TRBD1 as a possible D gene (6 bases). The CDR3 is 16 residues long. Germline values: CDR1 LNHDA, CDR2 SQIVND (reference sequence). With 7 bases removed from V and 0 bases from J, the gap between germline ends came to 18 bases.

The rearrangement joins TRBV15 to TRBJ1-1, with 10 bases aligning to TRBD1. J lost 1 base, V lost 3 bases, and 5 bases had no gene match. The CDR3 is 16 amino acids. The germline V gene has CDR1 LNHNV and CDR2 YYDKDF (reference sequence). CDR3 DNA: TGTGCCACCAGCAGGGGGACAGGGGCGGGGAACACTGAAGCTTTCTTT. Translation gives CATSRGTGAGNTEAFF.

The J gene is TRBJ2-3, the V gene TRBV4-2, with D unresolved. From germline, CDR1 is LGHNA and CDR2 YNFKEQ. The CDR3 is 15 residues long. V was clipped by 0 bases and J by 6 bases, with 13 bases between them. The DNA of the CDR3 is TGTGCCAGCAGCCAAGATGCCCTAGTATGGGATACGCAGTATTTT. Translation gives CASSQDALVWDTQYF.

V and J are TRBV28 and TRBJ1-1; tentatively, D is TRBD1 (5 bases). This CDR3 spans 17 amino acids. Per germline, CDR1 MDHEN and CDR2 SYDVKM. The V end lost 9 bases, the J end lost 0 bases, and 23 bases lay between the germline ends. CDR3 bases: TGTGCCAGTTCGCCGGTCTCCCGGGGGTTAATGAACACTGAAGCTTTCTTT. As protein: CASSPVSRGLMNTEAFF.

V gene TRBV12-3 or TRBV12-4 combines with J gene TRBJ1-5, with D unresolved. The CDR3 extends over 13 amino acids. V shed 2 bases and J shed 6 bases, with 8 bases lying between them. CDR3 nucleotide sequence: TGTGCCAGCAGTTTATCGAGTGGTCAGCCCCAGCATTTT. Its translation: CASSLSSGQPQHF.

This rearrangement joins TRBV28 to TRBJ1-4; 9 nucleotides align to TRBD1. Trimming cost V 4 bases and J 6 bases; bases outside gene matches: 15. Germline-derived CDR1 and CDR2 are MDHEN and SYDVKM. The CDR3 sequence is 18 residues long. The CDR3 DNA reads TGTGCCAGCAGTTCGGGGGGGTACGGGACAGGGAGGCATGAAAAACTGTTTTTT. This encodes CASSSGGYGTGRHEKLFF. Variable domain in full (rest from reference TRBV28 and TRBJ1-4): DVKVTQSSRYLVKRTGEKVFLECVQDMDHENMFWYRQDPGLGLRLIYFSYDVKMKEKGDIPEGYSVSREKKERFSLILESASTNQTSMYLCASSSGGYGTGRHEKLFFGSGTQLSVL.

For the CDR3, the DNA is TGTGCCAGCTCGCGCACAGAAGAATTTGGCAAAAACATTCAGTACTTC. The encoded protein is CASSRTEEFGKNIQYF. This chain uses TRBV18 with TRBJ2-4; D unclear. Deletions cut 6 bases from V and 3 bases from J, with 18 bases between. The CDR3 is 16 residues long. The germline CDR1 and CDR2 sequences are KGHSH and LQKENI.

The chain links TRBV6-5 to TRBJ2-3; possibly TRBD2 for D (5 bases). The length of the CDR3 is 14 residues. V lost 1 base and J lost 3, with 8 bases in between. Germline CDR1 MNHEY, CDR2 SVGAGI. CDR3 bases: TGTGCCAGCAGTTACTACGGGGAGACAGATACGCAGTATTTT. Protein product: CASSYYGETDTQYF.

This chain uses TRBV27 with TRBJ2-1; unclear D gene. The ends were cut back, 5 bases at V and 3 bases at J, with 8 bases in the middle. From germline, CDR1 is MNHEY and CDR2 SMNVEV (reference sequence). The CDR3 covers 13 residues. The CDR3 spells CASSLQYYNEQFF. The CDR3 bases are TGTGCCAGCAGTCTACAGTACTACAATGAGCAGTTCTTC.

V and J are TRBV27 and TRBJ2-6, with 9 bases that match TRBD2. The CDR3 runs 15 residues. The germline CDR1 and CDR2 sequences are MNHEY and SMNVEV (reference sequence). The J segment lost 4 bases and the V segment lost 9 bases, leaving 7 bases of the junction unmatched. This chain's CDR3 is CASRPGTSGANVLTF. The CDR3 bases are TGTGCCAGTCGCCCCGGGACTAGCGGGGCCAACGTCCTGACTTTC.

The rearrangement uses TRBV27 and TRBJ2-2; 7 bases are a match to TRBD2. Germline assignment: CDR1 MNHEY and CDR2 SMNVEV (reference sequence). The CDR3 is made up of 16 amino acids. Unmatched junction bases numbered 13, after V lost 6 bases and J lost 6 bases. The CDR3: CASSFWAGVGPGELFF. The CDR3 bases are TGTGCCAGCAGCTTCTGGGCGGGAGTGGGCCCCGGGGAGCTGTTTTTT.